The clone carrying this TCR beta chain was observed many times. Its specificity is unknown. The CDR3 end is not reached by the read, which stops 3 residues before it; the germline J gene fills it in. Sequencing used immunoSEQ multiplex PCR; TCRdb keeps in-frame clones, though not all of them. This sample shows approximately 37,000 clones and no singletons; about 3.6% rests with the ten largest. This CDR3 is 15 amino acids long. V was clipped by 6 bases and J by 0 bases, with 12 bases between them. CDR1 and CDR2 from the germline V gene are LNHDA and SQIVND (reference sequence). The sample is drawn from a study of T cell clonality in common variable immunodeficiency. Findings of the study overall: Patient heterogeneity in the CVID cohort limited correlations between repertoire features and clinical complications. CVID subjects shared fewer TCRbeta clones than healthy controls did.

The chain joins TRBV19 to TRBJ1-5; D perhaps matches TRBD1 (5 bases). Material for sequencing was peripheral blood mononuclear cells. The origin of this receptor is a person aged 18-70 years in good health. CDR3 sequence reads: CASSSDSHSNQPQHF. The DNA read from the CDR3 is TGTGCCAGTAGCAGTGACAGCCATAGCAATCAGCCC.